This T cell receptor (beta chain) was found in a study of vaccination effects on CD4 cells after COVID-19. As for the study in general: The second dose preceded post-vaccine samples by a median of 72 days.

The method was immunoSEQ multiplex PCR; TCRdb's version includes in-frame clones alone and lacks a portion of them. The sample records 50,000 to 65,000 clones, more than 70% being singletons. Note on this clone: Its antigen remains unknown.

Trimming cost V 3 bases and J 0 bases, with 6 bases left between them. Germline CDR1 DFQATT, CDR2 SNEGSKA (reference sequence). The CDR3 has 14 residues. CD4+ T cells specific for antigen were expanded with viral peptide pools by the ViraFEST assay before sequencing. The culture ran for 10 days, and then CD4+ T cells were isolated. Two-dose BNT162b2 or mRNA-1273 vaccination was given to participants. The vaccine recipients had no prior SARS-CoV-2 infection, with negative nucleocapsid antibodies. PBMC cultures contained over 1.5 million cells per well, approximately 10 IU/ml IL-2 and 10 ug/ml peptides.

Sequences were derived from CD4+ T cells from PBMCs cultured with HCoV-229E spike peptides, sampled after COVID-19 vaccination. This chain uses TRBV20-1 with TRBJ1-6; the D is unclear. The sequence was obtained from a human donor who received a COVID-19 vaccine. The CDR3 DNA reads as TGCAGTGCTAGTTCCAGCTCCTATAATTCACCCCTCCACTTT. Its translation is CSASSSSYNSPLHF.